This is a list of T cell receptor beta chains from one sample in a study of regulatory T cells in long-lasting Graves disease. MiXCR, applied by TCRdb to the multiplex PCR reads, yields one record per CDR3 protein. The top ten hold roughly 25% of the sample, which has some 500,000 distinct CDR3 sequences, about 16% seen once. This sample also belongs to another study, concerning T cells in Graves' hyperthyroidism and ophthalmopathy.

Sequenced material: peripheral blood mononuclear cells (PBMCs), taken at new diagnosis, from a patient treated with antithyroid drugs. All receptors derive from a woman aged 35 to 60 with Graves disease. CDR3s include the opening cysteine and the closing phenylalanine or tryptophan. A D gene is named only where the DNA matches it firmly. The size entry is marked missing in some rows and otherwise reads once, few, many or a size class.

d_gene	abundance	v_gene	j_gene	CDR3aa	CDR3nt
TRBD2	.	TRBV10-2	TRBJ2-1	CASSSGATYNEQFF	TGCGCCAGCAGTAGCGGGGCGACCTACAATGAGCAGTTCTTC
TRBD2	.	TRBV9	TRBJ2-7	CASSDNFLAGDYEQYF	TGTGCCAGCAGCGACAACTTCCTAGCGGGGGACTACGAGCAGTACTTC
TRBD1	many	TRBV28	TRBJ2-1	CASSLAFGTATYNEQFF	TGTGCCAGCAGTTTAGCCTTCGGGACAGCGACATACAATGAGCAGTTCTTC
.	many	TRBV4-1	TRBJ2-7	CASSQDEMEGSYEQYF	TGCGCCAGCAGCCAAGATGAGATGGAGGGATCCTACGAGCAGTACTTC
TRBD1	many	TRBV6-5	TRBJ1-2	CASSYIGQGARGYTF	TGTGCCAGCAGTTACATTGGGCAGGGGGCGCGAGGCTACACCTTC
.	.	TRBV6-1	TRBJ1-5	CASSETTAVSNQPQHF	TGTGCCAGCAGTGAAACGACAGCCGTTAGCAATCAGCCCCAGCATTTT
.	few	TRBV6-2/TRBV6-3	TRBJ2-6	CASSRARYSSSPGANVLTF	TGTGCCAGCAGTAGGGCTAGATATAGCTCCTCTCCTGGGGCCAACGTCCTGACTTTC
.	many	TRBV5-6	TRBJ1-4	CASSLGARYEKLFF	TGTGCCAGCAGCTTGGGGGCCCGGTATGAAAAACTGTTTTTT
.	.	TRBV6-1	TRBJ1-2	CASSPIDGYGYTF	TGTGCCAGCAGCCCTATAGACGGCTATGGCTACACCTTC
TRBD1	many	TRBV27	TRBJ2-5	CASSIRDRGRQETQYF	TGTGCCAGCAGTATAAGGGACAGGGGGCGTCAAGAGACCCAGTACTTC
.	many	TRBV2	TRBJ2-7	CASSQDSQGYEQYF	TGTGCCAGCAGCCAGGACTCCCAGGGGTACGAGCAGTACTTC
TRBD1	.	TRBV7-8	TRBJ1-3	CASSSGTGAGNTIYF	TGTGCCAGCAGCTCCGGGACAGGGGCTGGAAACACCATATATTTT
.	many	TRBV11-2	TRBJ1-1	CASRGAGNTEAFF	TGTGCCAGCCGCGGGGCGGGGAACACTGAAGCTTTCTTT